The 29 T cell receptor beta chains listed next were all sequenced from one sample in a study of blood T cell repertoires in COVID-19. Only in-frame clones appear in the TCRdb table, and some are missing; sequencing was by immunoSEQ multiplex PCR. The sample includes 200,000 to 250,000 clones, over 90% of them seen just once. Sequenced material: peripheral blood. The receptor set was obtained from a man under 40 with COVID-19, enrolled during active disease.

J is TRBJ2-7 and V is TRBV3-1 (or the pseudogene TRBV3-2); a weak D match, TRBD1 (6 bases). CDR3 length: 12 amino acids. Germline loops: CDR1 LGHDT, CDR2 YNNKEL (reference sequence). V was shortened by 4 bases and J by 6 bases, with 10 bases between the two germline ends. The CDR3, as DNA: TGTGCCAGCAGCCCTGGGGGCGTCGAGCAGTACTTC. Amino acids: CASSPGGVEQYF.

This clone was found once. This chain uses TRBV5-5 with TRBJ2-7; D is possibly TRBD2 (5 bases). The V gene's germline CDR1 is SGHKS and CDR2 YYEKEE (reference sequence). The V end was cut by 2 bases, the J end by 3 bases, with 12 bases between. This CDR3 comprises 14 residues. As DNA, the CDR3 is TGTGCCAGCAGCTTCAAGGACGGGGACTACGAGCAGTACTTC. Translating gives CASSFKDGDYEQYF. Combining the CDR3 with reference TRBV5-5 and TRBJ2-7 gives the whole variable domain DAGVTQSPTHLIKTRGQQVTLRCSPISGHKSVSWYQQVLGQGPQFIFQYYEKEERGRGNFPDRFSARQFPNYSSELNVNALLLGDSALYLCASSFKDGDYEQYFGPGTRLTVT.

J is TRBJ1-3 and V is TRBV5-1; 9 nucleotides line up with TRBD1. CDR1 is SGHRS and CDR2 is YFSETQ in the germline V gene. J gave up 0 bases and V 4 bases, and 8 bases lay outside the gene matches. CDR3 length: 17 residues. The CDR3 here is CASSADRGPRSGNTIYF. In DNA form, the CDR3 reads TGCGCCAGCAGCGCGGACAGGGGACCTCGCTCTGGAAACACCATATATTTT.

The chain joins TRBV19 to TRBJ1-3; no firm D call. The V gene lost 5 bases and the J gene lost 0 bases, with 8 bases spanning the gap. Germline loops: CDR1 LNHDA, CDR2 SQIVND (reference sequence). This CDR3 comprises 14 residues. CDR3 bases: TGTGCCAGTAGTGCCAGTGACTCTGGAAACACCATATATTTT. Residues: CASSASDSGNTIYF.

This chain links TRBV20-1 with TRBJ1-1, with 8 bases aligning to TRBD1. The CDR3 consists of 10 residues. Germline V gene lookup returns CDR1 DFQATT and CDR2 SNEGSKA (reference sequence). The DNA for the CDR3 is TGCGGAGTGAGGACAGGGAGCGCTTTCTTT. Protein product: CGVRTGSAFF.

This chain joins TRBV18 and TRBJ1-1; D not certain. This CDR3 contains 13 residues. Germline CDR1 KGHSH, CDR2 LQKENI. Trimming left V 1 base short and J 1 base short, with 4 bases between. CDR3 protein: CASSPQQNTEAFF. The CDR3 DNA reads as TGTGCCAGCTCACCACAGCAGAACACTGAAGCTTTCTTT.

This chain links TRBV12-3 or TRBV12-4 with TRBJ1-2; 8 nucleotides match TRBD1. The CDR3 spans 13 residues. After removal of 5 bases from V and 2 bases from J, the junction contained 1 base not matched to a gene. As DNA, the CDR3 is TGTGCCAGCAGTCGACAGGGGAACTATGGCTACACCTTC. It is translated as CASSRQGNYGYTF.

The chain has TRBV15 and TRBJ2-2; perhaps TRBD1 as D (6 bases). Trimming removed 1 base at V and 4 bases at J, with 10 bases between. Germline V CDR1 and CDR2: LNHNV, YYDKDF (reference sequence). The CDR3 extends over 15 amino acids. The CDR3 DNA sequence: TGTGCCACCAGCAGAGGCAACAGGGCCACCGGGGAGCTGTTTTTT. Amino acids: CATSRGNRATGELFF.

This chain uses TRBV7-9 with TRBJ1-5; 11 bases match TRBD1. Germline-derived CDR1 and CDR2 are SEHNR and FQNEAQ (reference sequence). The ends lost 3 bases at V and 0 bases at J; junction bases unmatched: 7. CDR3 length equals 18 residues. The CDR3 is CASSLGGTGGYSNQPQHF. CDR3 in DNA: TGTGCCAGCAGCTTGGGAGGGACAGGGGGTTATAGCAATCAGCCCCAGCATTTT.

J is TRBJ2-7 and V is TRBV4-1; tentative D call: TRBD1 (5 bases). V lost 0 bases and J 3 bases, leaving 15 bases between the germline ends. Germline CDR1 MGHRA, CDR2 YSYEKL. This CDR3 has 16 amino acids. The CDR3 is CASSQDRQGYGYEQYF. CDR3 coding DNA: TGCGCCAGCAGCCAAGATCGGCAGGGCTATGGCTACGAGCAGTACTTC.

The chain combines TRBV4-1 with TRBJ1-5, with D perhaps matching TRBD1 (5 bases). The CDR3 extends over 17 amino acids. The germline CDR1 and CDR2 sequences are MGHRA and YSYEKL. Trimming took 1 base from V and 4 from J, leaving 17 bases between them. CDR3 region: CASSQGRGPAGNQPQHF. The DNA of the CDR3 is TGCGCCAGCAGCCAAGGTAGAGGTCCGGCAGGGAATCAGCCCCAGCATTTT.

V gene TRBV5-4 combines with J gene TRBJ2-5; D not resolved. Deletions cut 0 bases from V and 1 base from J, with 7 bases between. The V gene's germline CDR1 is SGHNT and CDR2 YYREEE (reference sequence). The CDR3 is 14 amino acids. This CDR3 is CASSLGHSQETQYF. The CDR3 DNA reads as TGTGCCAGCAGCTTGGGACACAGCCAAGAGACCCAGTACTTC. The whole variable domain, filled in from reference TRBV5-4 and TRBJ2-5, reads ETGVTQSPTHLIKTRGQQVTLRCSSQSGHNTVSWYQQALGQGPQFIFQYYREEENGRGNFPPRFSGLQFPNYSSELNVNALELDDSALYLCASSLGHSQETQYFGPGTRLLVL.

This chain connects TRBV18 to TRBJ1-1; D is perhaps TRBD1 (6 bases). V lost 0 bases and J lost 3, with 14 bases in between. The CDR3 covers 16 residues. CDR1 is KGHSH and CDR2 is LQKENI in the germline V gene. CDR3 nucleotide sequence: TGTGCCAGCTCACCACCGAAGGGGACATGGGACACTGAAGCTTTCTTT. As protein: CASSPPKGTWDTEAFF.

V gene TRBV19 combines with J gene TRBJ1-1; D is perhaps TRBD1 (6 bases). This CDR3 region has 16 residues. Germline V gene lookup returns CDR1 LNHDA and CDR2 SQIVND (reference sequence). V was pared by 4 bases and J by 1 base, with 16 bases between. CDR3 DNA sequence: TGTGCCAGTAGTACCGTAGGACAGATTTCGAACACTGAAGCTTTCTTT. Translating it yields CASSTVGQISNTEAFF. Full variable domain (missing parts from reference TRBV19 and TRBJ1-1): DGGITQSPKYLFRKEGQNVTLSCEQNLNHDAMYWYRQDPGQGLRLIYYSQIVNDFQKGDIAEGYSVSREKKESFPLTVTSAQKNPTAFYLCASSTVGQISNTEAFFGQGTRLTVV.

The gene calls are TRBV5-6 and TRBJ2-5; 11 bases are shared with TRBD2. This CDR3 region has 16 residues. The trim removed 4 bases at V and 2 bases at J, leaving 7 bases unmatched. Germline V gene data show CDR1 as SGHDT and CDR2 as YYEEEE. CDR3 amino acids: CASSPLAGGLQETQYF. In DNA form, the CDR3 reads TGTGCCAGCAGCCCCCTAGCGGGGGGTCTACAAGAGACCCAGTACTTC.

This rearrangement joins TRBV3-1 (or the pseudogene TRBV3-2) to TRBJ1-3; perhaps TRBD1 as D (5 bases). The CDR3 sequence is 18 residues long. V lost 1 base to trimming and J lost 1 base, with 17 bases between them. Germline assignment: CDR1 LGHDT and CDR2 YNNKEL (reference sequence). The CDR3 DNA follows: TGTGCCAGCAGCCAAGTATTAGTGGCAGGGAGGTCTGGAAACACCATATATTTT. Translated: CASSQVLVAGRSGNTIYF.

The chain links TRBV7-9 to TRBJ1-3; maybe TRBD1 (5 bases). This CDR3 comprises 18 residues. The germline CDR1 and CDR2 sequences are SEHNR and FQNEAQ (reference sequence). Trimming cost V 3 bases and J 0 bases, with 18 bases left between them. DNA for the CDR3: TGTGCCAGCAGCTTCTTGGGATTGCAGGGACTCTCTGGAAACACCATATATTTT. This gives the protein CASSFLGLQGLSGNTIYF. Complete variable domain (other parts from reference TRBV7-9 and TRBJ1-3): DTGVSQNPRHKITKRGQNVTFRCDPISEHNRLYWYRQTLGQGPEFLTYFQNEAQLEKSRLLSDRFSAERPKGSFSTLEIQRTEQGDSAMYLCASSFLGLQGLSGNTIYFGEGSWLTVV.

The chain uses TRBV3-1 (or the pseudogene TRBV3-2) and TRBJ2-7; D gene uncertain. V lost 2 bases and J lost 6, with 17 bases in between. The CDR3 contains 15 residues. The V gene's germline CDR1 is LGHDT and CDR2 YNNKEL (reference sequence). The chain's CDR3 is CASSQSVNIGLEQYF. The DNA of the CDR3 is TGTGCCAGCAGCCAAAGCGTTAACATTGGCCTCGAGCAGTACTTC.

V usage is TRBV5-1 and J usage is TRBJ2-7; D unresolved. This CDR3 comprises 12 residues. The germline V and J ends were trimmed by 0 bases and 2 bases, with 3 bases remaining between them. CDR1 and CDR2 (germline): SGHRS, YFSETQ. The CDR3, as DNA: TGCGCCAGCAGCTTGGATACCTACGAGCAGTACTTC. It yields the protein CASSLDTYEQYF.

The rearrangement joins TRBV7-9 to TRBJ1-1; no firm D call. This CDR3 contains 15 residues. Germline CDR1 reads SEHNR; CDR2 reads FQNEAQ (reference sequence). V lost 1 base and J lost 1, with 10 bases in between. This CDR3 reads CASSLGGGGNTEAFF. The CDR3 coding sequence is TGTGCCAGCAGCTTAGGTGGTGGAGGGAACACTGAAGCTTTCTTT.

The chain links TRBV5-6 to TRBJ2-5; 7 bases agree with TRBD1. CDR1 is SGHDT and CDR2 is YYEEEE in the germline V gene. The CDR3 is 14 amino acids. V dropped 4 bases and J dropped 9; count of bases not matched to a gene: 12. The CDR3 sequence: CASSQNRDTGAQYF. For the CDR3, the DNA is TGTGCCAGCAGCCAAAACAGGGATACAGGGGCCCAGTACTTC.

The chain links TRBV6-5 to TRBJ1-2, with 7 positions matching TRBD1. The CDR3 sequence is 14 residues long. Germline-derived CDR1 and CDR2 are MNHEY and SVGAGI. Germline trimming cut 4 bases from V and 6 bases from J; bases unmatched to any gene: 8. The CDR3 nucleotides are TGTGCCAGCAGTTTCACGACAGGGAGAAATGGCTACACCTTC. Encoded protein: CASSFTTGRNGYTF.

The V and J genes are TRBV5-6 and TRBJ2-1; D remains unclear. CDR1 SGHDT and CDR2 YYEEEE come from the germline V gene. Trimming left V 0 bases short and J 3 bases short, with 4 bases between. The CDR3 length is 13 residues. The chain's CDR3 is CASSLAFYNEQFF. The DNA of the CDR3 is TGTGCCAGCAGCTTGGCCTTCTACAATGAGCAGTTCTTC.

V gene TRBV7-2 combines with J gene TRBJ1-5; no clear D. The CDR3 contains 15 residues. Trimming stripped 2 bases from V and 5 bases from J, with 13 bases between. Germline CDR1 SGHTA, CDR2 FQGNSA. CDR3 in DNA: TGTGCCAGCAGCTTAAGGGCACAGCGGGATCAGCCCCAGCATTTT. The encoded protein is CASSLRAQRDQPQHF.

The V gene is TRBV9, the J gene TRBJ2-2; D is perhaps TRBD2 (5 bases). From germline, CDR1 is SGDLS and CDR2 YYNGEE. The CDR3 extends over 16 amino acids. The germline V and J ends were trimmed by 0 bases and 0 bases, with 9 bases remaining between them. The CDR3 DNA reads as TGTGCCAGCAGCGTAGGAGGGTCCCCGAACACCGGGGAGCTGTTTTTT. Protein sequence: CASSVGGSPNTGELFF.

The V and J genes are TRBV5-1 and TRBJ2-1; D might be TRBD1 (5 bases). Germline V gene data show CDR1 as SGHRS and CDR2 as YFSETQ. Trimming removed 4 bases at V and 0 bases at J, with 20 bases between. The CDR3 totals 18 residues. The CDR3, as DNA: TGCGCCAGCAGCAGTGGGGCCTCCTCCCGTAGCTCCTACAATGAGCAGTTCTTC. Translating gives CASSSGASSRSSYNEQFF.

The chain employs TRBV12-5 and TRBJ1-1, with no clear D. This CDR3 spans 16 amino acids. V lost 2 bases to trimming and J lost 4 bases, with 17 bases between them. CDR1 and CDR2 from the germline V gene are LGHNT and FRNRAP. The CDR3: CASGLPSMWSGTEAFF. CDR3 bases: TGTGCTAGTGGTTTGCCATCGATGTGGTCAGGCACTGAAGCTTTCTTT.

The CDR3 nucleotides read TGTGCCAGCAGTTTAACAGGGGTAGGGACAGATACGCAGTATTTT. This gives the protein CASSLTGVGTDTQYF. The chain links TRBV5-5 to TRBJ2-3, with 7 bases identical to TRBD1. The CDR3 covers 15 residues. Germline lookup yields CDR1 SGHKS and CDR2 YYEKEE (reference sequence). Unmatched junction bases numbered 9, after V lost 5 bases and J lost 3 bases. The full variable domain, its missing parts supplied by reference TRBV5-5 and TRBJ2-3, is DAGVTQSPTHLIKTRGQQVTLRCSPISGHKSVSWYQQVLGQGPQFIFQYYEKEERGRGNFPDRFSARQFPNYSSELNVNALLLGDSALYLCASSLTGVGTDTQYFGPGTRLTVL.

The rearrangement joins TRBV5-6 to TRBJ1-2, with D perhaps TRBD1 (6 bases). The CDR3 length is 16 residues. CDR1 and CDR2 from the germline V gene are SGHDT and YYEEEE. V was clipped by 3 bases and J by 2 bases, with 17 bases between them. This chain's CDR3 is CASSSGPKQGNYGYTF. CDR3 nucleotides: TGTGCCAGCAGCTCTGGTCCTAAACAGGGAAACTATGGCTACACCTTC.